This TCR beta chain was profiled in a study of monozygotic twins with inflammatory bowel disease. Whole-study findings and limits: Patients with IBD had less TCRbeta diversity (inverse Simpson) than their healthy co-twins. None of the different T cell subtypes could be distinguished from one another.

TCRdb re-called the 5' RACE reads and gives one entry per CDR3 protein, without DNA. The specimen's table records roughly 200,000 distinct CDR3 sequences. Regarding this clonotype: Its specificity is unknown.

The CDR3 is 15 residues long. CDR1 and CDR2 from the germline V gene are DFQATT and SNEGSKA (reference sequence). This TCR derives from a human donor with ulcerative colitis or Crohn's disease, or a healthy co-twin of an affected twin (not recorded which). Sequences were obtained from blood. The chain employs TRBV20-1 and TRBJ1-1; TCRdb names TRBD1, which stays unverified in the absence of DNA. CDR3 sequence: CSSPRGHLMNTEAFF.